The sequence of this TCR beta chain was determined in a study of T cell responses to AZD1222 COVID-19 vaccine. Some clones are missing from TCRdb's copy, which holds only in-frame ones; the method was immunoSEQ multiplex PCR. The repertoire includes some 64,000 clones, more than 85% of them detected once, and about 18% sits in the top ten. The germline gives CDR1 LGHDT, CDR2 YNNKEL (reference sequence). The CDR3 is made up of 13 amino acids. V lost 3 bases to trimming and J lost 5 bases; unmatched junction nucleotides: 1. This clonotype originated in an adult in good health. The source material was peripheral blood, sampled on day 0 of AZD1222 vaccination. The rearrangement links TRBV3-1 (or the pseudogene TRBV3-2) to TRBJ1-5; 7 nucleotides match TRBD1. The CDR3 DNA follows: TGTGCCAGCAGCCATCAGGGGGATCAGCCCCAGCATTTT. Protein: CASSHQGDQPQHF.